The next 27 T cell receptor beta chains were all read from a single sample in a study of vaccination and CD4 T cells after COVID-19. Sequencing of cultured CD4+ T cell DNA used the Oncomine TCR Beta short-read assay. From the PCR reads, TCRdb called clonotypes with MiXCR, one entry per CDR3 protein. This sample yields around 13,000 distinct CDR3 sequences, of which around 49% are seen a single time; 15% to 19% belongs to the top ten. The treatment denotes: roughly 10-day PBMC culture with coronavirus spike peptide pools or control peptides (ViraFEST assay). For these TCRs, the target antigens are not known. The sample comprised CD4+ T cells from blood, cultured in vitro. The receptors here all came from a human donor who had recovered from COVID-19.

This chain links TRBV10-3 with TRBJ1-1, with D unresolved. The germline V gene encodes CDR1 ENHRY and CDR2 SYGVKD. V shed 7 bases and J shed 1 base, with 10 bases lying between them. CDR3 size: 13 residues. In nucleotides, the CDR3 is TGTGCCATCACCCCGAAAGGGAACACTGAAGCTTTCTTT. It is translated as CAITPKGNTEAFF.

This chain joins TRBV7-6 and TRBJ2-3, with 8 positions matching TRBD2. After removal of 6 bases from V and 0 bases from J, the junction contained 5 bases not matched to a gene. The CDR3 loop spans 15 amino acids. The germline CDR1 and CDR2 sequences are SGHVS and FNYEAQ. Here the CDR3 DNA reads TGTGCCAGCAGTGTACTAGCGGTTAGCACAGATACGCAGTATTTT. It yields the protein CASSVLAVSTDTQYF.

The chain couples TRBV2 to TRBJ2-7; D gene uncertain. Trimming shortened V by 10 bases and J by 2 bases, and 9 bases separated the two germline ends. The CDR3 sequence is 11 residues long. Germline loops: CDR1 SNHLY, CDR2 FYNNEI. The CDR3 DNA reads TGTGCCATCGGGCCCGCCTACGAGCAGTACTTC. This sequence encodes CAIGPAYEQYF.

This clonotype has a single count. This chain connects TRBV19 to TRBJ2-1; 12 bases are a match to TRBD2. This CDR3 has 18 amino acids. Germline V gene data show CDR1 as LNHDA and CDR2 as SQIVND (reference sequence). J was trimmed by 4 bases and V by 3 bases; bases with no gene match: 10. The CDR3 loop is CASSIPPGLAGQYNEQFF. In nucleotides, the CDR3 is TGTGCCAGTAGTATCCCCCCGGGACTAGCGGGTCAGTACAATGAGCAGTTCTTC.

V and J are TRBV10-3 and TRBJ2-3; TRBD1 is a possible D gene (5 bases). The CDR3 is 15 amino acids. Trimming took 2 bases from V and 5 from J, leaving 14 bases between them. Germline V gene sequence: CDR1 ENHRY, CDR2 SYGVKD. Here the CDR3 DNA reads TGTGCCATCAGTGAGGAGCGCAGGGTTGGAGATACGCAGTATTTT. Translating gives CAISEERRVGDTQYF.

The gene calls are TRBV20-1 and TRBJ2-7; 8 bases line up with TRBD2. The germline V gene encodes CDR1 DFQATT and CDR2 SNEGSKA (reference sequence). This CDR3 spans 11 amino acids. V dropped 6 bases and J dropped 6; count of bases not matched to a gene: 4. CDR3 nucleotide sequence: TGCAGTGCCAGCGGACTAGCCGAGCAGTACTTC. Its protein is CSASGLAEQYF.

This clonotype showed up just a few times. J is TRBJ2-2 and V is TRBV20-1; D unclear. In germline, CDR1 is DFQATT, CDR2 SNEGSKA (reference sequence). This CDR3 has 12 residues. V was pared by 3 bases and J by 3 bases, with 5 bases between. DNA of the CDR3: TGCAGTGCTAGCACAGACACCGGGGAGCTGTTTTTT. As protein: CSASTDTGELFF.

This sequence joins TRBV28 and TRBJ2-5; D perhaps matches TRBD2 (5 bases). V was cut by 2 bases and J by 8 bases, with 21 bases left in between. The CDR3 is 16 residues long. Germline values: CDR1 MDHEN, CDR2 SYDVKM. The chain's CDR3 is CASSLSGMARRLTQYF. The CDR3 DNA reads TGTGCCAGCAGTTTAAGCGGTATGGCTCGGCGGCTAACCCAGTACTTC.

This clonotype was observed a single time. The chain links TRBV6-2 or TRBV6-3 to TRBJ2-1, with 8 positions matching TRBD2. After removal of 7 bases from V and 9 bases from J, the junction contained 14 bases not matched to a gene. Germline V gene lookup returns CDR1 MNHEY and CDR2 SVGEGT. This CDR3 region has 15 residues. The CDR3 spells CASTSGGASNGEQFF. Here the CDR3 DNA reads TGTGCCAGCACCTCGGGGGGGGCATCCAACGGTGAGCAGTTCTTC.

The chain couples TRBV20-1 to TRBJ1-5, with 8 positions matching TRBD1. The J segment lost 6 bases and the V segment lost 5 bases, leaving 3 bases of the junction unmatched. The CDR3 is 12 amino acids. The germline gives CDR1 DFQATT, CDR2 SNEGSKA (reference sequence). CDR3 loop: CSAGQGTQPQHF. DNA for the CDR3: TGCAGTGCTGGACAGGGAACTCAGCCCCAGCATTTT.

The V gene is TRBV19, the J gene TRBJ2-7, with a possible D match to TRBD1 (5 bases). Germline V gene lookup returns CDR1 LNHDA and CDR2 SQIVND (reference sequence). V was clipped by 5 bases and J by 5 bases, with 22 bases between them. The CDR3 covers 16 residues. This chain's CDR3 is CASSGWGPGGLDEQYF. The CDR3 DNA reads as TGTGCCAGTAGTGGGTGGGGCCCTGGTGGTCTCGACGAGCAGTACTTC. The full variable domain, its missing parts supplied by reference TRBV19 and TRBJ2-7, is DGGITQSPKYLFRKEGQNVTLSCEQNLNHDAMYWYRQDPGQGLRLIYYSQIVNDFQKGDIAEGYSVSREKKESFPLTVTSAQKNPTAFYLCASSGWGPGGLDEQYFGPGTRLTVT.

The DNA of the CDR3 is TGTGCCAGCAGTCAAGATTGGGACAGTGGGGAGCAGTACTTC. Translation: CASSQDWDSGEQYF. The V and J genes are TRBV28 and TRBJ2-7; 7 bases agree with TRBD1. Germline V lookup: CDR1 MDHEN, CDR2 SYDVKM. The CDR3 is made up of 14 amino acids. With V trimmed by 5 bases and J by 7 bases, 11 bases remained unmatched.

The V call is TRBV7-9, the J call TRBJ2-1; 10 nucleotides align to TRBD2. This CDR3 is built from 14 residues. Germline V lookup: CDR1 SEHNR, CDR2 FQNEAQ (reference sequence). The J segment lost 10 bases and the V segment lost 3 bases, leaving 6 bases of the junction unmatched. The CDR3 DNA follows: TGTGCCAGCAGCTTTTTAGCGGGAGGAGACGAGCAGTTCTTC. It translates to CASSFLAGGDEQFF.

The chain links TRBV6-1 to TRBJ1-2; D not resolved. This CDR3 is 14 amino acids long. Germline CDR1 is MNHNS and CDR2 is SASEGT. Deletions cut 6 bases from V and 4 bases from J, with 15 bases between. In DNA form, the CDR3 reads TGTGCCAGCAGATCCCGGTCATCACTCTATGGCTACACCTTC. It translates to CASRSRSSLYGYTF.

This clonotype was seen once. V and J are TRBV28 and TRBJ1-5, with D unclear. The CDR3 length is 14 residues. Germline loops: CDR1 MDHEN, CDR2 SYDVKM. Trimming cost V 3 bases and J 0 bases, with 6 bases left between them. The CDR3 DNA reads as TGTGCCAGCAGTTTGCGGGGTAGCAATCAGCCCCAGCATTTT. It translates to CASSLRGSNQPQHF.

V and J are TRBV28 and TRBJ2-5; D is undetermined. The CDR3 loop spans 12 amino acids. The ends were cut back, 8 bases at V and 4 bases at J, with 11 bases in the middle. Germline V gene sequence: CDR1 MDHEN, CDR2 SYDVKM. CDR3 DNA: TGTGCCAGCTCTCCAGGAATAGAGACCCAGTACTTC. Translation gives CASSPGIETQYF.

J is TRBJ1-5 and V is TRBV20-1; the match to TRBD1 covers 7 bases. The germline V gene encodes CDR1 DFQATT and CDR2 SNEGSKA (reference sequence). V was clipped by 6 bases and J by 11 bases; unmatched bases: 19. The CDR3 runs 15 residues. CDR3 coding DNA: TGCAGTGCGCAAATATCCGGGACAGAGGCAGGGACCCAGCATTTT. The encoded protein is CSAQISGTEAGTQHF.

The chain carries TRBV5-1 and TRBJ2-2; unclear D gene. Germline lookup yields CDR1 SGHRS and CDR2 YFSETQ. This CDR3 has 16 residues. Trimming left V 4 bases short and J 3 bases short, with 16 bases between. The CDR3 loop is CASSPQVGVDTGELFF. The CDR3 DNA sequence: TGCGCCAGCAGCCCGCAAGTTGGAGTTGACACCGGGGAGCTGTTTTTT.

V is TRBV19 and J is TRBJ1-2, with TRBD1 matching over 10 bases. Per germline, CDR1 LNHDA and CDR2 SQIVND (reference sequence). The CDR3 runs to 14 residues. The V segment lost 5 bases and the J segment 4 bases; nucleotides outside the gene matches: 4. CDR3 loop: CASSGQGVRYGYTF. DNA of the CDR3: TGTGCCAGTAGTGGACAGGGGGTTCGCTATGGCTACACCTTC.

The rearrangement links TRBV6-1 to TRBJ2-7; TRBD2 aligns across 10 bases. From germline, CDR1 is MNHNS and CDR2 SASEGT. Trimming at V came to 7 bases and at J to 4 bases, leaving 10 bases not matched to a gene. CDR3 length equals 15 residues. CDR3 amino acids: CASTHPASGSYEQYF. CDR3 sequence (DNA): TGTGCCAGCACCCACCCCGCTAGCGGGAGTTACGAGCAGTACTTC.

The chain recombines TRBV12-3 or TRBV12-4 with TRBJ2-7; TRBD1 matches at 7 bases. V was clipped by 3 bases and J by 7 bases; unmatched bases: 15. The CDR3 totals 16 residues. Written as DNA, the CDR3 is TGTGCCAGCAGTTTCACAGGGGCGACAAACACCGGGGAGCAGTACTTC. Translated, it gives CASSFTGATNTGEQYF.

There are a few counts of this clonotype. The V and J genes are TRBV6-1 and TRBJ2-5; 7 positions agree with TRBD2. CDR1 is MNHNS, CDR2 SASEGT, per germline. Trimming removed 3 bases from V and 1 base from J; junction bases left unmatched: 2. The CDR3 is made up of 14 amino acids. The CDR3 region has the DNA TGTGCCAGCAGTGACGGGGGGTCCCAAGAGACCCAGTACTTC. This codes for CASSDGGSQETQYF.

The gene calls are TRBV7-9 and TRBJ2-7, with D tentatively TRBD1 (5 bases). Germline V gives CDR1 SEHNR, CDR2 FQNEAQ (reference sequence). The V gene lost 8 bases and the J gene lost 5 bases, with 10 bases spanning the gap. The CDR3 length is 11 residues. CDR3 sequence reads: CASGKGNEQYF. CDR3 nucleotide sequence: TGTGCCAGCGGTAAGGGGAACGAGCAGTACTTC. Full variable domain (missing parts from reference TRBV7-9 and TRBJ2-7): DTGVSQNPRHKITKRGQNVTFRCDPISEHNRLYWYRQTLGQGPEFLTYFQNEAQLEKSRLLSDRFSAERPKGSFSTLEIQRTEQGDSAMYLCASGKGNEQYFGPGTRLTVT.

This clonotype was found a few times. The genes are TRBV7-3 and TRBJ2-3; no definite D call. Germline CDR1 SGHTA, CDR2 FQGTGA. V lost 6 bases to trimming and J lost 0 bases, with 7 bases between them. CDR3 length: 13 residues. DNA of the CDR3: TGTGCCAGCAGTATCAGTAGCACAGATACGCAGTATTTT. Translated: CASSISSTDTQYF.

There are a few counts of this clonotype. At one of its ends the junction is not consistent with the germline gene, which may arise from a read error. The chain couples TRBV7-7 to TRBJ2-7; 10 nucleotides align to TRBD1. From germline, CDR1 is SSHAT and CDR2 FNYEAQ (reference sequence). This CDR3 has 14 residues. The CDR3 bases are TGTGCTAGCAGCTTGGGGACAGGGGTGGACGAGCAGTACTTC. It encodes CASSLGTGVDEQYF.

This rearrangement joins TRBV20-1 to TRBJ2-3, with 7 nucleotides matching TRBD2. Trimming took 5 bases from V and 2 from J; bases not matched to a gene: 4. CDR3 length: 13 residues. Germline CDR1 and CDR2: DFQATT and SNEGSKA (reference sequence). The CDR3 sequence: CSASSGLTDTQYF. CDR3 bases: TGCAGTGCTTCTAGCGGACTCACAGATACGCAGTATTTT.

The V and J genes are TRBV20-1 and TRBJ1-5; TRBD1 matches at 9 bases. V dropped 2 bases and J dropped 7; count of bases not matched to a gene: 9. The germline CDR1 and CDR2 sequences are DFQATT and SNEGSKA (reference sequence). This CDR3 spans 15 amino acids. The chain's CDR3 is CSARSRDRVWQPQHF. The CDR3, as DNA: TGCAGTGCTAGAAGCCGGGACAGGGTATGGCAGCCCCAGCATTTT.